The present T cell receptor beta chain was sequenced within a study of blood T cell repertoires in COVID-19. Across the study: Donors in the United States, Italy and Spain gave samples during acute or convalescent COVID-19.

Repertoires were generated with immunoSEQ multiplex PCR, while TCRdb's copy carries only in-frame clones and drops some. Among around 370,000 clones listed, 87% were seen once. One Seattle source followed patients from active infection through their disease course. Germline values: CDR1 MDHEN, CDR2 SYDVKM. Trimming removed 5 bases at V and 2 bases at J, with 19 bases between. The CDR3 sequence is 17 residues long. This sequence joins TRBV28 and TRBJ2-1, with D possibly being TRBD2 (6 bases). This clonotype was obtained from a woman aged 45-65 years with COVID-19, enrolled during active disease. The specimen sequenced was peripheral blood. The CDR3 DNA follows: TGTGCCAGCAGTCTAGGGGATAGCGGAGTAACCTACAATGAGCAGTTCTTC. This sequence encodes CASSLGDSGVTYNEQFF.